This entry is about one T cell receptor (beta chain). What it recognizes is unknown. The data derive from a study of T cell responses to AZD1222 COVID-19 vaccine. The method was immunoSEQ multiplex PCR; TCRdb's version includes in-frame clones alone and lacks a portion of them. Of about 120,000 clones listed, 80% to 90% are singletons. Germline V CDR1 and CDR2: SGHTA, FQGTGA. V lost 5 bases and J 0 bases, leaving 14 bases between the germline ends. The CDR3 is made up of 15 amino acids. Whole-study findings and limits: As reported, nearly half of all spike-specific TCRs target variant regions that are unmutated.

This clonotype originated in an adult in good health. V and J are TRBV7-3 and TRBJ2-7; TRBD1 or TRBD2 may be the D gene (5 bases each). The source material was peripheral blood, sampled on day 0 of AZD1222 vaccination. The CDR3 is CASSQGPGSSYEQYF. The DNA of the CDR3 is TGTGCCAGCAGCCAGGGCCCAGGGAGCTCCTACGAGCAGTACTTC.